Listed here are 27 T cell receptor beta chains from one sample, sequenced in a study of vaccination effects on CD4 cells after COVID-19. Sequencing used immunoSEQ multiplex PCR; TCRdb keeps in-frame clones, though not all of them. The table shows about 73,000 clones, with under 85% occurring only once. Using viral peptide pools, the ViraFEST assay grew out antigen-specific CD4+ T cells prior to sequencing. Culture proceeded for nine to ten days, and CD4+ T cells were then isolated. Vaccinees lacked prior SARS-CoV-2 infection and tested negative for nucleocapsid antibodies. Which antigens these TCRs recognize remains unknown. The material sequenced was CD4+ T cells from PBMCs cultured with HCoV-NL63 spike peptides, taken before COVID-19 vaccination. The receptors derive from a human donor who received a COVID-19 vaccine.

This sequence joins TRBV6-6 and TRBJ2-1; D is unresolved. The CDR3 runs 15 residues. The V end was cut by 0 bases, the J end by 4 bases, with 10 bases between. CDR1 is MNHNY, CDR2 SVGAGI, per germline (reference sequence). The CDR3 DNA sequence: TGTGCCAGCAGTTACTCGAATCCAGAGTACAATGAGCAGTTCTTC. Translation gives CASSYSNPEYNEQFF.

This chain uses TRBV30 with TRBJ2-7, with D perhaps TRBD1 or TRBD2 (5 bases each). This CDR3 spans 14 amino acids. V was cut by 0 bases and J by 4 bases, with 13 bases left in between. The germline V gene has CDR1 GTSNPN and CDR2 SVGIG (reference sequence). The CDR3 sequence is CAWSVTEGPYEQYV. DNA for the CDR3: TGTGCCTGGAGTGTCACTGAGGGACCATACGAGCAGTACGTC.

The chain employs TRBV7-2 and TRBJ2-5; TRBD2 aligns across 16 bases. CDR3 length: 15 amino acids. Germline V lookup: CDR1 SGHTA, CDR2 FQGNSA. Germline trimming cut 4 bases from V and 5 bases from J; bases unmatched to any gene: 1. This CDR3 is CASSWGLAGGETQYF. CDR3 DNA sequence: TGTGCCAGCAGCTGGGGACTAGCGGGGGGGGAGACCCAGTACTTC.

DNA for the CDR3: TGTGCCAGCAGTTACGCTTTAGGGGGTGACGATGAAAAACTGTTTTTT. It codes for CASSYALGGDDEKLFF. The rearrangement joins TRBV6-5 to TRBJ1-4; D is perhaps TRBD1 (6 bases). The CDR3 totals 16 residues. Germline CDR1 reads MNHEY; CDR2 reads SVGAGI. The V and J ends lost 2 bases and 6 bases respectively, with 16 bases between them.

The genes are TRBV19 and TRBJ1-6, with a weak D call TRBD1 (6 bases). Trimming took 4 bases from V and 7 from J, leaving 14 bases between them. Germline V CDR1 and CDR2: LNHDA, SQIVND (reference sequence). This CDR3 has 15 residues. CDR3 sequence: CASSNSGHRNSPLHF. The CDR3 bases are TGTGCCAGTAGTAATTCGGGACATCGGAATTCACCCCTCCACTTT.

J is TRBJ1-6 and V is TRBV28; 7 bases are shared with TRBD1. The germline gives CDR1 MDHEN, CDR2 SYDVKM. After removal of 8 bases from V and 3 bases from J, the junction contained 4 bases not matched to a gene. The CDR3 is made up of 14 amino acids. CDR3 sequence reads: CASVHRGYNSPLHF. The CDR3 DNA sequence: TGTGCCAGCGTACACAGGGGCTATAATTCACCCCTCCACTTT.

The chain couples TRBV19 to TRBJ2-7, with no clear D. CDR3 length: 11 amino acids. Looked up from germline, CDR1 is LNHDA and CDR2 is SQIVND (reference sequence). V dropped 3 bases and J dropped 4 bases, with 4 bases sitting between them. In nucleotides, the CDR3 is TGTGCCAGTAGTATCATATACGAGCAGTACGTC. Protein: CASSIIYEQYV.

This sequence joins TRBV5-4 and TRBJ2-3, with 8 positions matching TRBD1. The CDR3 is 15 residues long. The germline V gene encodes CDR1 SGHNT and CDR2 YYREEE (reference sequence). Trimming at V came to 3 bases and at J to 5 bases, leaving 8 bases not matched to a gene. The chain's CDR3 is CASSSGTGARDTQYF. CDR3 DNA sequence: TGTGCCAGCAGCTCCGGGACAGGCGCAAGAGATACGCAGTATTTT.

This clone was picked up a small number of times. This sequence joins TRBV18 and TRBJ2-5; 8 bases align to TRBD2. Germline loops: CDR1 KGHSH, CDR2 LQKENI. The V and J ends lost 5 bases and 5 bases, in that order; junction bases with no gene match: 7. The length of the CDR3 is 14 residues. CDR3 protein: CASSSGGGGETQYF. CDR3 in DNA: TGTGCCAGCTCATCCGGCGGCGGGGGGGAGACCCAGTACTTC.

This sequence joins TRBV19 and TRBJ2-3, with D tentatively TRBD2 (7 bases). Germline-derived CDR1 and CDR2 are LNHDA and SQIVND (reference sequence). Trimming cost V 2 bases and J 0 bases, with 9 bases left between them. The CDR3 consists of 15 residues. This CDR3 reads CASSIRGASTDTQYF. The DNA for the CDR3 is TGTGCCAGTAGTATACGGGGGGCTAGCACAGATACGCAGTATTTT.

The chain joins TRBV6-5 to TRBJ1-6, with D possibly being TRBD1 (5 bases). Trimming took off 5 bases at V and 0 bases at J, with 8 bases between the two ends. CDR1 MNHEY and CDR2 SVGAGI come from the germline V gene. CDR3 length: 15 residues. CDR3 region: CASSRQSSYNSPLHF. The CDR3 nucleotides are TGTGCCAGCAGTCGACAGAGCTCCTATAATTCACCCCTCCACTTT.

J is TRBJ2-7 and V is TRBV6-6, with D perhaps TRBD2 (7 bases). The ends were cut back, 7 bases at V and 0 bases at J, with 13 bases in the middle. The CDR3 length is 14 residues. CDR1 is MNHNY and CDR2 is SVGAGI in the germline V gene (reference sequence). CDR3 amino acids: CASNPRGGSYEQYV. CDR3 nucleotide sequence: TGTGCCAGCAACCCGAGGGGGGGCTCCTACGAGCAGTACGTC.

This chain connects TRBV19 to TRBJ2-3; 8 bases map to TRBD2. V was pared by 7 bases and J by 7 bases, with 7 bases of the junction left unmatched. The length of the CDR3 is 13 residues. Germline V lookup: CDR1 LNHDA, CDR2 SQIVND (reference sequence). CDR3 protein: CASIGGASNTQYF. Written as DNA, the CDR3 is TGTGCCAGTATCGGGGGGGCCTCGAATACGCAGTATTTT.

This clone appeared a few times. This sequence joins TRBV5-6 and TRBJ1-5; D gene ambiguous. This CDR3 is 16 amino acids long. V was cut by 2 bases and J by 1 base, with 13 bases left in between. Germline V gene sequence: CDR1 SGHDT, CDR2 YYEEEE. The CDR3 is CASSLWGGWSNQPQHF. In nucleotides, the CDR3 is TGTGCCAGCAGCTTATGGGGAGGTTGGAGCAATCAGCCCCAGCATTTT.

CDR3 nucleotides: TGTGCCAGCAGTTACTCGAATAAGGGGAAACCTGAAGCTTTCTTT. Translated, it gives CASSYSNKGKPEAFF. This chain uses TRBV6-5 with TRBJ1-1; D is perhaps TRBD1 (5 bases). Per germline, CDR1 MNHEY and CDR2 SVGAGI. The CDR3 is 15 amino acids. The germline V and J ends were trimmed by 0 bases and 6 bases, with 14 bases remaining between them.

In DNA form, the CDR3 reads TGTGCCAGCAGCCCGGGACATAGGTATAGCAATCAGCCCCAGCATTTT. The encoded protein is CASSPGHRYSNQPQHF. The V and J genes are TRBV28 and TRBJ1-5; D may be TRBD1 (6 bases). From germline, CDR1 is MDHEN and CDR2 SYDVKM. CDR3 length equals 16 residues. V was shortened by 6 bases and J by 0 bases, with 15 bases between the two germline ends.

The V gene is TRBV6-5, the J gene TRBJ2-3; tentatively, D is TRBD1 or TRBD2 (7 bases each). This CDR3 contains 14 residues. Germline-derived CDR1 and CDR2 are MNHEY and SVGAGI. Trimming removed 7 bases from V and 3 bases from J, with 14 bases in between. The CDR3 DNA follows: TGTGCCAGCACCGGGGGGACAGCTACAGATACGCAGTATTTT. Translated: CASTGGTATDTQYF.

The table lists this clone with a count of one. The genes are TRBV24-1 and TRBJ1-1; no firm D call. From germline, CDR1 is KGHDR and CDR2 SFDVKD. This CDR3 region has 12 residues. V dropped 7 bases and J dropped 1 base, with 6 bases sitting between them. CDR3 DNA: TGTGCCACCAGGGGTGCGAACACTGAAGCTTTCTTT. It encodes CATRGANTEAFF.

This clone was recorded only once. The chain employs TRBV11-3 and TRBJ2-5; TRBD1 matches 7 bases. The CDR3 loop spans 15 amino acids. Trimming at V came to 5 bases and at J to 5 bases, leaving 11 bases not matched to a gene. CDR1 SGHNT and CDR2 YENEEA come from the germline V gene. This chain's CDR3 is CASSVGQNAMETQYF. The CDR3 nucleotides are TGTGCCAGCAGCGTGGGACAGAACGCGATGGAGACCCAGTACTTC.

V gene TRBV24-1 combines with J gene TRBJ1-2, with TRBD1 matching 9 bases. V dropped 10 bases and J dropped 6; count of bases not matched to a gene: 5. CDR1 and CDR2 (germline): KGHDR, SFDVKD. The CDR3 extends over 12 amino acids. CDR3: CATHRGLHGYTF. Here the CDR3 DNA reads TGTGCCACACACAGGGGGCTGCATGGCTACACCTTC.

V is TRBV5-1 and J is TRBJ1-4; 8 nucleotides agree with TRBD1. The CDR3 runs 14 residues. Trimming cost V 0 bases and J 10 bases; bases outside gene matches: 5. Germline lookup yields CDR1 SGHRS and CDR2 YFSETQ. The CDR3 spells CASSLAGTGVKLFF. The CDR3 nucleotides read TGCGCCAGCAGCTTGGCCGGGACAGGAGTAAAACTGTTTTTT.

V gene TRBV28 combines with J gene TRBJ1-2, with D hard to call. The germline V and J ends were trimmed by 3 bases and 2 bases, with 10 bases remaining between them. The CDR3 runs 14 residues. The germline V gene has CDR1 MDHEN and CDR2 SYDVKM. The CDR3 reads CASSFLGSNYGYTF. The CDR3 nucleotides read TGTGCCAGCAGTTTTTTGGGCAGCAACTATGGCTACACCTTC.

This clone was seen more than once but under ten times. The gene calls are TRBV24-1 and TRBJ2-2; D is possibly TRBD1 or TRBD2 (5 bases each). The V end was cut by 4 bases, the J end by 7 bases, with 15 bases between. Per the germline V gene, CDR1 is KGHDR and CDR2 is SFDVKD. The CDR3 is made up of 15 amino acids. CDR3 coding DNA: TGTGCCACCAGTGAGACCGGGGCTGGAGTCGGGGAGCTGTTTTTT. This gives the protein CATSETGAGVGELFF.

Only a few counts were recorded for this clone. This chain connects TRBV13 to TRBJ2-7, with 8 bases matching TRBD1. The CDR3 has 17 amino acids. Trimming removed 2 bases from V and 6 bases from J; junction bases left unmatched: 15. CDR1 is PRHDT, CDR2 FYEKMQ, per germline (reference sequence). In DNA form, the CDR3 reads TGTGCCAGCAGCTTACAAACGGACAGGGTTCTTGATGGCGAGCAGTACGTC. Amino acids: CASSLQTDRVLDGEQYV.

The CDR3 here is CASSLAPGNTEAFF. As DNA, the CDR3 is TGTGCCAGCAGCCTGGCGCCGGGGAACACTGAAGCTTTCTTT. The V call is TRBV6-5, the J call TRBJ1-1; D is uncertain. The V end lost 6 bases, the J end lost 1 base, and 12 bases lay between the germline ends. This CDR3 has 14 residues. The germline V gene encodes CDR1 MNHEY and CDR2 SVGAGI.

This rearrangement joins TRBV4-3 to TRBJ2-5; D perhaps matches TRBD2 (6 bases). CDR3 length: 14 amino acids. CDR1 and CDR2 from the germline V gene are LGHNA and YSLEER. Deletions cut 4 bases from V and 5 bases from J, with 14 bases between. CDR3 amino acids: CASSRGDRPETQYF. In DNA, the CDR3 is TGCGCCAGCAGCCGGGGGGACCGCCCGGAGACCCAGTACTTC.

This chain joins TRBV21-1 and TRBJ2-7; the table's D call, TRBD1, has no DNA check behind it. TRBV21-1 is designated a pseudogene. The CDR3 is 14 amino acids. This CDR3 is CASSRDHQAREQYV. CDR3 nucleotides: TGTGCCAGCAGCCGTGACCACCAGGCAAGGGAGCAGTACGTC.